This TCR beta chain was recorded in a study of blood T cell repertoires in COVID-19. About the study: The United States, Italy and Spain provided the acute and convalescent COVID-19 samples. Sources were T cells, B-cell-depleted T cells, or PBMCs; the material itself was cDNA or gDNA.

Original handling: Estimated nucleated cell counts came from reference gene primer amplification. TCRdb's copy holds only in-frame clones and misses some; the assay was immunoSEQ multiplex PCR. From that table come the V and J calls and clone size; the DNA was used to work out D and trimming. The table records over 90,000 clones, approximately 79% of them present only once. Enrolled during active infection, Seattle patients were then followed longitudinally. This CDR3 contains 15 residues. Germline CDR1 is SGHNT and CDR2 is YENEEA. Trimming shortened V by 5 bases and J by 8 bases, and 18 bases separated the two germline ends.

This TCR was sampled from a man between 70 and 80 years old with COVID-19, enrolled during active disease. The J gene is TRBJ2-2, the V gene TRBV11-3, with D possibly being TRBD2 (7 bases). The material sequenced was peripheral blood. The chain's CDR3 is CASSGGARGFGELFF. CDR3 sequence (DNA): TGTGCCAGCAGCGGGGGGGCCCGCGGGTTTGGGGAGCTGTTTTTT. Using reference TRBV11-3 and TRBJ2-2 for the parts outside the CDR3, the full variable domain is EAGVVQSPRYKIIEKKQPVAFWCNPISGHNTLYWYLQNLGQGPELLIRYENEEAVDDSQLPKDRFSAERLKGVDSTLKIQPAELGDSAVYLCASSGGARGFGELFFGEGSRLTVL.